This entry features one TCR beta chain sequence. The target antigen is unknown. From germline, CDR1 is SGDLS and CDR2 YYNGEE. Deletions cut 3 bases from V and 0 bases from J, with 16 bases between. The length of the CDR3 is 17 residues. TCRdb's table, derived via immunoSEQ multiplex PCR, lists solely in-frame clones and lacks some. The table lists about 52,000 clones, less than 85% of them singletons, with approximately 4% in the top ten. The sample originates from a study of T cells in localized non-small cell lung cancer. General observations from the study: Uninvolved nearby lung showed the greatest T cell clonality, exceeding that found in tumor. Researchers found a median around 59 of the top 100 tumor clones in adjacent lung.

The TCR was taken from a woman between 35 and 70 years old with stage II lung adenocarcinoma. The chain employs TRBV9 and TRBJ2-1, with TRBD2 as a possible D gene (6 bases). Material: PBMCs, obtained before any cancer treatment. CDR3 coding DNA: TGTGCCAGCAGCGGCCCCCCTAGCGATAGCTCCTACAATGAGCAGTTCTTC. This sequence encodes CASSGPPSDSSYNEQFF. Together with reference TRBV9 and TRBJ2-1, the CDR3 gives the full variable domain: DSGVTQTPKHLITATGQRVTLRCSPRSGDLSVYWYQQSLDQGLQFLIQYYNGEERAKGNILERFSAQQFPDLHSELNLSSLELGDSALYFCASSGPPSDSSYNEQFFGPGTRLTVL.